A single T cell receptor beta chain is shown here with its context. CDR3 size: 18 residues. The V segment lost 0 bases and the J segment 2 bases; nucleotides outside the gene matches: 10. The V gene's germline CDR1 is SGHDN and CDR2 FVKESK. Profiling relied on immunoSEQ multiplex PCR, and the TCRdb table lists in-frame clones only, not all of them. The sample contains around 110,000 clones, about 91% of which appear only once. The entry originates in a study of blood T cell repertoires in COVID-19. On the study more broadly: COVID-19 samples, acute and convalescent, were from the United States, Italy and Spain.

The receptor was derived from a man aged 45 to 65 with active or convalescent COVID-19. V and J are TRBV14 and TRBJ2-1; the match to TRBD2 covers 7 bases. Sequencing was done on a sample of peripheral blood. In nucleotides, the CDR3 is TGTGCCAGCAGCCAAGAGGGGGGGAGCACTATCACCTACAATGAGCAGTTCTTC. Translation gives CASSQEGGSTITYNEQFF.